These 32 T cell receptor beta chains were sequenced from one sample in a study of regulatory T cells in long-lasting Graves disease. Time point denoted: persistent/refractory GD, antithyroid drugs over 5 years with positive TRAb. From PBMCs, RNA was extracted and then used to make the TCR library. The TCR beta library used iRepertoire HTBI primers with Arm-PCR amplification of CDR3. From the multiplex PCR reads, TCRdb called clonotypes with MiXCR, one entry per CDR3 protein. The table has some 370,000 distinct CDR3 sequences, more than 20% seen once. The input for sequencing was peripheral blood mononuclear cells (PBMCs), taken when the disease was refractory, from a patient treated with antithyroid drugs. Every receptor here comes from a female donor with Graves disease.

This clonotype was seen many times. This chain uses TRBV28 with TRBJ2-5; TRBD2 matches 14 bases. CDR3 length: 17 residues. V lost 6 bases and J lost 2; bases outside the gene matches: 8. Germline V gene sequence: CDR1 MDHEN, CDR2 SYDVKM. The CDR3 region is CASRGLAGEHLQETQYF. Here the CDR3 DNA reads TGTGCCAGCAGGGGACTAGCGGGAGAGCACCTACAAGAGACCCAGTACTTC.

The rearrangement joins TRBV12-3 or TRBV12-4 to TRBJ2-5; TRBD1 might be the D (6 bases). CDR3 length: 14 amino acids. V lost 3 bases and J 2 bases, leaving 10 bases between the germline ends. CDR3 sequence: CASSLTGPQETQYF. CDR3 coding DNA: TGTGCCAGCAGTTTGACAGGACCACAAGAGACCCAGTACTTC.

The rearrangement links TRBV12-3 or TRBV12-4 to TRBJ2-3; D unresolved. Trimming shortened V by 1 base and J by 4 bases, and 12 bases separated the two germline ends. The CDR3 covers 15 residues. The CDR3 nucleotides read TGTGCCAGCAGTTTAGTGGACCACCCGGCAGATACGCAGTATTTT. Protein sequence: CASSLVDHPADTQYF.

This clonotype was seen at least ten times. One end of the junction is discordant with germline, which a read error may explain. The chain links TRBV28 to TRBJ1-4; TRBD1 matches 8 bases. This CDR3 has 12 amino acids. Germline CDR1 is MDHEN and CDR2 is SYDVKM. The CDR3 coding sequence is TGTGCCAGCAGTCCGACAGGGGAAATACTGTTTTTT. Translating gives CASSPTGEILFF. The full variable domain, rest sourced from reference TRBV28 and TRBJ1-4, is DVKVTQSSRYLVKRTGEKVFLECVQDMDHENMFWYRQDPGLGLRLIYFSYDVKMKEKGDIPEGYSVSREKKERFSLILESASTNQTSMYLCASSPTGEILFFGSGTQLSVL.

This clonotype was observed a handful of times. The rearrangement joins TRBV19 to TRBJ2-7; D not resolved. The length of the CDR3 is 14 residues. The ends were cut back, 1 base at V and 3 bases at J, with 10 bases in the middle. The germline CDR1 and CDR2 sequences are LNHDA and SQIVND (reference sequence). The DNA for the CDR3 is TGTGCCAGTAGTATAGCGGCGTTCGGCTACGAGCAGTACTTC. It translates to CASSIAAFGYEQYF.

The chain links TRBV7-8 to TRBJ1-5; TRBD1 is a possible D gene (5 bases). V dropped 2 bases and J dropped 6 bases, with 14 bases sitting between them. Germline loops: CDR1 SGHVS, CDR2 FQNEAQ. The CDR3 totals 15 residues. CDR3 in DNA: TGTGCCAGCAGCTTAAGCTCGGCTGGGGGTCAGCCCCAGCATTTT. As protein: CASSLSSAGGQPQHF.

This clonotype was counted at least ten times. This rearrangement joins TRBV6-1 to TRBJ2-7; a possible D gene is TRBD1 (5 bases). Germline V lookup: CDR1 MNHNS, CDR2 SASEGT. V gave up 6 bases and J gave up 1 base, with 13 bases separating them. This CDR3 comprises 14 residues. The CDR3 spells CASRFRAGSYEQYF. The CDR3 nucleotides are TGTGCCAGCAGATTCAGGGCTGGGTCCTACGAGCAGTACTTC.

This clonotype was counted between two and nine times. This chain joins TRBV9 and TRBJ2-2; TRBD2 might be the D (6 bases). The CDR3 contains 14 residues. Germline V gives CDR1 SGDLS, CDR2 YYNGEE. V was clipped by 3 bases and J by 5 bases, with 11 bases between them. CDR3 bases: TGTGCCAGCAGCGCCGCTGGAGGGACCGGGGAGCTGTTTTTT. Translation gives CASSAAGGTGELFF. Looking up the rest from reference TRBV9 and TRBJ2-2 gives the full variable domain: DSGVTQTPKHLITATGQRVTLRCSPRSGDLSVYWYQQSLDQGLQFLIQYYNGEERAKGNILERFSAQQFPDLHSELNLSSLELGDSALYFCASSAAGGTGELFFGEGSRLTVL.

This chain joins TRBV20-1 and TRBJ2-7, with TRBD2 matching 13 bases. The end of the DNA fits TRBJ2-1 better, so the J call may be wrong. CDR1 and CDR2 (germline): DFQATT, SNEGSKA (reference sequence). CDR3 length: 13 residues. CDR3 in DNA: TGCAGTGCACCGGGACTAGCGGGAAACGAGCAGTTCTTC. This codes for CSAPGLAGNEQFF.

This clonotype was picked up a small number of times. V usage is TRBV27 and J usage is TRBJ1-2; unclear D gene. The CDR3 spans 12 residues. Trimming took 4 bases from V and 8 from J, leaving 11 bases between them. Germline V gene data show CDR1 as MNHEY and CDR2 as SMNVEV (reference sequence). CDR3 DNA: TGTGCCAGCAGTTCCTCGGGGAAGGGCTACACCTTC. Its protein is CASSSSGKGYTF.

There are a few counts of this clonotype. This chain links TRBV20-1 with TRBJ2-5; no definite D call. Between the trimmed V and J ends, which lost 0 bases and 0 bases, there was a span of 11 bases. The germline V gene has CDR1 DFQATT and CDR2 SNEGSKA (reference sequence). The CDR3 runs to 15 residues. The DNA of the CDR3 is TGCAGTGCTAGAGATGGAATGGACCACCAAGAGACCCAGTACTTC. Translating it yields CSARDGMDHQETQYF.

The V and J genes are TRBV25-1 and TRBJ1-2; tentative D call: TRBD1 (5 bases). Trimming removed 4 bases at V and 4 bases at J, with 16 bases between. This CDR3 has 15 amino acids. Germline CDR1 MGHDK, CDR2 SYGVNS. The CDR3 sequence is CASSGQSTRGYGYTF. The DNA for the CDR3 is TGTGCCAGCAGTGGACAGTCGACAAGGGGCTATGGCTACACCTTC.

The V call is TRBV2, the J call TRBJ2-1; no firm D call. The V end was cut by 4 bases, the J end by 0 bases, with 10 bases between. CDR1 is SNHLY and CDR2 is FYNNEI in the germline V gene. This CDR3 comprises 15 residues. The CDR3 nucleotides read TGTGCCAGCAGTGGAGATGACACCTCCTACAATGAGCAGTTCTTC. Its protein is CASSGDDTSYNEQFF.

This clonotype was detected only a few times. CDR3 residues: CASSSGLAASYEQYF. In DNA, the CDR3 is TGTGCCAGCAGCTCGGGACTAGCGGCCTCCTACGAGCAGTACTTC. The rearrangement uses TRBV7-9 and TRBJ2-7; 11 nucleotides agree with TRBD2. There are 15 residues in the CDR3. The junction had 2 bases not matched to a gene; V was cut back by 4 bases and J by 0 bases. CDR1 is SEHNR and CDR2 is FQNEAQ in the germline V gene (reference sequence).

The V and J genes are TRBV25-1 and TRBJ2-3; possible D gene TRBD2, 5 bases. This CDR3 has 13 residues. Germline V gene sequence: CDR1 MGHDK, CDR2 SYGVNS. Trimming shortened V by 4 bases and J by 4 bases, and 9 bases separated the two germline ends. Written as DNA, the CDR3 is TGTGCCAGCAGTGTGCAGGAGGCAGATACGCAGTATTTT. This translates into CASSVQEADTQYF. Based on the CDR3 plus reference TRBV25-1 and TRBJ2-3, the full variable domain is EADIYQTPRYLVIGTGKKITLECSQTMGHDKMYWYQQDPGMELHLIHYSYGVNSTEKGDLSSESTVSRIRTEHFPLTLESARPSHTSQYLCASSVQEADTQYFGPGTRLTVL.

This clonotype was seen a handful of times. This sequence joins TRBV4-2 and TRBJ1-4; D is unresolved. The ends were cut back, 5 bases at V and 8 bases at J, with 12 bases in the middle. This CDR3 comprises 13 residues. Per the germline V gene, CDR1 is LGHNA and CDR2 is YNFKEQ. The CDR3 is CASSDTDGEKLFF. For the CDR3, the DNA is TGTGCCAGCAGCGACACGGACGGCGAAAAACTGTTTTTT.

This clonotype has more than one count but fewer than ten. This chain links TRBV18 with TRBJ1-5; D is undetermined. Germline V gene lookup returns CDR1 KGHSH and CDR2 LQKENI. CDR3 size: 14 residues. The V and J ends lost 3 bases and 4 bases respectively, with 10 bases between them. This CDR3 is CASSPSPVNQPQHF. Here the CDR3 DNA reads TGTGCCAGCTCACCTTCGCCGGTAAATCAGCCCCAGCATTTT.

The genes are TRBV7-2 and TRBJ1-2; tentative D call: TRBD1 (6 bases). The CDR3 has 12 amino acids. Germline V gene sequence: CDR1 SGHTA, CDR2 FQGNSA. Trimming left V 6 bases short and J 6 bases short, with 11 bases between. The CDR3 loop is CASRGGGNGYTF. The CDR3 DNA reads as TGTGCCAGCAGGGGAGGGGGGAATGGCTACACCTTC.

This clonotype was counted a few times. V is TRBV30 and J is TRBJ1-4, with no clear D. The CDR3 loop spans 13 amino acids. Trimming cost V 3 bases and J 8 bases, with 13 bases left between them. CDR1 is GTSNPN and CDR2 is SVGIG in the germline V gene (reference sequence). CDR3 sequence (DNA): TGTGCCTGGAGGGACCCGGTCGGAGAAAAACTGTTTTTT. This gives the protein CAWRDPVGEKLFF.

This clonotype has a count of ten or more. The CDR3 loop reads CASSLGNSYEQYF. DNA for the CDR3: TGTGCCAGCAGTTTAGGGAACTCCTACGAGCAGTACTTC. The chain is built from TRBV28 and TRBJ2-7; D call uncertain. The CDR3 has 13 residues. Trimming removed 2 bases from V and 0 bases from J, with 5 bases in between. The germline CDR1 and CDR2 sequences are MDHEN and SYDVKM.

The gene calls are TRBV13 and TRBJ2-5, with 8 bases aligning to TRBD2. CDR3 size: 16 residues. Losses at the gene ends were 2 bases for V and 5 bases for J; bases not matched to a gene: 10. In germline, CDR1 is PRHDT, CDR2 FYEKMQ (reference sequence). CDR3 loop: CASSLRAGGGGETQYF. The CDR3 DNA reads as TGTGCCAGCAGCTTACGTGCGGGAGGAGGAGGTGAGACCCAGTACTTC.

This clonotype was seen repeatedly, ten times or more. The V call is TRBV12-3 or TRBV12-4, the J call TRBJ2-2, with D maybe TRBD2 (6 bases). The V gene lost 6 bases and the J gene lost 4 bases, with 12 bases spanning the gap. The CDR3 runs to 14 residues. The chain's CDR3 is CASSRIGGTGELFF. The CDR3, as DNA: TGTGCCAGCAGCCGCATCGGGGGCACCGGGGAGCTGTTTTTT.

CDR3 sequence reads: CSPQKMGFGNTIYF. The CDR3 region has the DNA TGCAGTCCCCAGAAGATGGGGTTTGGAAACACCATATATTTT. The genes are TRBV20-1 and TRBJ1-3, with unresolved D. The CDR3 consists of 14 residues. Trimming took 8 bases from V and 3 from J, leaving 17 bases between them. Germline V lookup: CDR1 DFQATT, CDR2 SNEGSKA (reference sequence).

This clonotype was counted many times. The chain has TRBV20-1 and TRBJ2-7, with TRBD2 matching 8 bases. This CDR3 has 12 amino acids. V lost 4 bases, J lost 5 bases, and 4 bases stayed unmatched. Germline CDR1 and CDR2: DFQATT and SNEGSKA (reference sequence). The CDR3 DNA is TGCAGTGCTAATACGGGGGGGCACGAGCAGTACTTC. It is translated as CSANTGGHEQYF.

A few counts support this clonotype. This chain links TRBV10-3 with TRBJ2-7; 12 bases are shared with TRBD2. V lost 6 bases to trimming and J lost 5 bases; unmatched junction nucleotides: 8. CDR1 and CDR2 from the germline V gene are ENHRY and SYGVKD. The CDR3 is 15 residues long. CDR3 coding DNA: TGTGCCATCAGGACCACTAGCGGGAGGTTCCACGAGCAGTACTTC. Protein sequence: CAIRTTSGRFHEQYF.

This clonotype was found many times. The chain combines TRBV6-1 with TRBJ1-6; no clear D. This CDR3 has 16 amino acids. The V gene lost 1 base and the J gene lost 0 bases, with 7 bases spanning the gap. Germline CDR1 MNHNS, CDR2 SASEGT. CDR3 loop: CASSEEDSSYNSPLHF. The CDR3 bases are TGTGCCAGCAGTGAAGAGGATAGCTCCTATAATTCACCCCTCCACTTT.

This clonotype was seen repeatedly, ten times or more. This rearrangement joins TRBV12-3 or TRBV12-4 to TRBJ2-2; possible D gene TRBD1, 6 bases. The CDR3 sequence is 15 residues long. The V end was cut by 3 bases, the J end by 7 bases, with 15 bases between. The CDR3, as DNA: TGTGCCAGCAGTTTGCCCCCTACAGGGATCGGGGAGCTGTTTTTT. As protein: CASSLPPTGIGELFF.

This clonotype was seen many times. V and J are TRBV7-2 and TRBJ1-2, with D possibly TRBD1 on 5 matching bases. This CDR3 comprises 15 residues. The germline V gene encodes CDR1 SGHTA and CDR2 FQGNSA. The V end was cut by 5 bases, the J end by 4 bases, with 17 bases between. For the CDR3, the DNA is TGTGCCAGCAGCCAAACCGGGACGCCAATCTATGGCTACACCTTC. It specifies CASSQTGTPIYGYTF.

J is TRBJ1-2 and V is TRBV29-1; 8 bases align to TRBD1. This CDR3 spans 12 amino acids. J was trimmed by 5 bases and V by 5 bases; bases with no gene match: 4. Germline V gene data show CDR1 as SQVTM and CDR2 as ANQGSEA. DNA for the CDR3: TGCAGCGTTTTACAGGGGGGTTATGGCTACACCTTC. It specifies CSVLQGGYGYTF.

This clonotype was observed a handful of times. The chain uses TRBV6-5 and TRBJ2-2; D is unclear. The CDR3 contains 13 residues. V gave up 3 bases and J gave up 7 bases, with 9 bases separating them. Germline lookup yields CDR1 MNHEY and CDR2 SVGAGI. As DNA, the CDR3 is TGTGCCAGCAGTTATGATGGCTTCGGGGAGCTGTTTTTT. Translation gives CASSYDGFGELFF.

J is TRBJ1-5 and V is TRBV19; unclear D gene. Germline V gene data show CDR1 as LNHDA and CDR2 as SQIVND (reference sequence). The CDR3 consists of 13 residues. V lost 3 bases and J lost 3, with 6 bases in between. DNA for the CDR3: TGTGCCAGTAGTATCGTCCTCAATCAGCCCCAGCATTTT. Its protein product is CASSIVLNQPQHF.

The J gene is TRBJ1-1, the V gene TRBV4-3; the match to TRBD1 covers 11 bases. Germline V gene sequence: CDR1 LGHNA, CDR2 YSLEER. The CDR3 consists of 18 residues. V lost 3 bases and J lost 3; bases outside the gene matches: 12. CDR3 sequence: CASSQGGGTGGRYTEAFF. The CDR3 DNA reads TGCGCCAGCAGCCAGGGGGGAGGGACAGGGGGTCGGTACACTGAAGCTTTCTTT.